The 22 T cell receptor beta chains below were found in one sample sequenced in a study of blood T cell repertoires in COVID-19. Sequencing used immunoSEQ multiplex PCR; TCRdb keeps in-frame clones, though not all of them. The data contain about 150,000 clones, roughly 80% of them singletons. Sequencing was performed on peripheral blood. All receptors come from a woman in her sixties or seventies with COVID-19, enrolled during active disease.

The genes are TRBV28 and TRBJ1-4; 8 bases are shared with TRBD1. The CDR3 runs 15 residues. From germline, CDR1 is MDHEN and CDR2 SYDVKM. Losses at the gene ends were 4 bases for V and 8 bases for J; bases not matched to a gene: 9. DNA of the CDR3: TGTGCCAGCAGTTCACGAGGACAGGGCAAGGAAAAACTGTTTTTT. Protein sequence: CASSSRGQGKEKLFF.

This clone has only a few counts. CDR3 in DNA: TGTGCCAGCAGTTCGGCAGGGATAGACTACGAGCAGTACTTC. This gives the protein CASSSAGIDYEQYF. The rearrangement links TRBV6-2 or TRBV6-3 to TRBJ2-7; maybe TRBD1 (5 bases). V lost 4 bases, J lost 3 bases, and 13 bases lay in between. The CDR3 has 14 amino acids. The germline CDR1 and CDR2 sequences are MNHEY and SVGEGT.

The rearrangement links TRBV7-9 to TRBJ1-1; TRBD1 is a possible D gene (5 bases). The V and J ends lost 3 bases and 1 base respectively, with 12 bases between them. This CDR3 is built from 15 residues. Germline assignment: CDR1 SEHNR and CDR2 FQNEAQ (reference sequence). CDR3 nucleotide sequence: TGTGCCAGCAGCTTTTTTATCAGGGAGAACACTGAAGCTTTCTTT. Residues: CASSFFIRENTEAFF.

This clone was observed once. V and J are TRBV5-1 and TRBJ1-4, with D unclear. V lost 0 bases and J lost 8, with 11 bases in between. Germline lookup yields CDR1 SGHRS and CDR2 YFSETQ. The length of the CDR3 is 14 residues. The CDR3 loop reads CASSLAPPGEKLFF. As DNA, the CDR3 is TGCGCCAGCAGCTTGGCCCCCCCGGGGGAAAAACTGTTTTTT.

The chain links TRBV5-4 to TRBJ1-6, with 9 bases aligning to TRBD1. Losses at the gene ends were 3 bases for V and 11 bases for J; bases not matched to a gene: 6. CDR3 size: 14 residues. The V gene's germline CDR1 is SGHNT and CDR2 YYREEE (reference sequence). DNA of the CDR3: TGTGCCAGCAGCTCGGACAGGGGTGGGACACCCCTCCACTTT. Residues: CASSSDRGGTPLHF.

V and J are TRBV18 and TRBJ2-7; 7 positions agree with TRBD1. The CDR3 contains 15 residues. The trim removed 3 bases at V and 3 bases at J, leaving 8 bases unmatched. The germline V gene has CDR1 KGHSH and CDR2 LQKENI. CDR3 nucleotides: TGTGCCAGCTCACCGAGGACAGGACGAATCTACGAGCAGTACTTC. Protein sequence: CASSPRTGRIYEQYF.

The CDR3 here is CATSMGTGGEYGYTF. The CDR3 DNA is TGTGCCACCAGCATGGGGACAGGGGGCGAGTATGGCTACACCTTC. This chain connects TRBV15 to TRBJ1-2; 12 bases agree with TRBD1. V was pared by 4 bases and J by 5 bases, with 5 bases of the junction left unmatched. This CDR3 spans 15 amino acids. The germline V gene encodes CDR1 LNHNV and CDR2 YYDKDF (reference sequence).

Of note for this clone: The same CDR3 arises from other DNA sequences in this sample as well. The rearrangement uses TRBV9 and TRBJ2-5; 9 bases are shared with TRBD2. V lost 0 bases to trimming and J lost 4 bases; unmatched junction nucleotides: 1. The CDR3 consists of 14 residues. Germline values: CDR1 SGDLS, CDR2 YYNGEE. The CDR3 reads CASSVGSGGETQYF. The CDR3 DNA follows: TGTGCCAGCAGCGTAGGTAGCGGGGGAGAGACCCAGTACTTC. The complete variable domain, with remaining parts taken from reference TRBV9 and TRBJ2-5, reads DSGVTQTPKHLITATGQRVTLRCSPRSGDLSVYWYQQSLDQGLQFLIQYYNGEERAKGNILERFSAQQFPDLHSELNLSSLELGDSALYFCASSVGSGGETQYFGPGTRLLVL.

The V and J genes are TRBV18 and TRBJ1-5, with a possible D match to TRBD1 (6 bases). V gave up 3 bases and J gave up 4 bases, with 13 bases separating them. This CDR3 comprises 15 residues. Germline CDR1 and CDR2: KGHSH and LQKENI. In nucleotides, the CDR3 is TGTGCCAGCTCACCCCAAAAACAGGGTAATCAGCCCCAGCATTTT. Its protein is CASSPQKQGNQPQHF.

This chain connects TRBV18 to TRBJ1-1; a weak D match, TRBD1 (6 bases). This CDR3 is built from 15 residues. The V and J ends lost 3 bases and 0 bases respectively, with 11 bases between them. The germline V gene has CDR1 KGHSH and CDR2 LQKENI. This CDR3 reads CASSPPGHLNTEAFF. The DNA of the CDR3 is TGTGCCAGCTCACCCCCGGGACATTTGAACACTGAAGCTTTCTTT.

This clone was seen a few times. The gene calls are TRBV7-9 and TRBJ2-7, with D uncertain. The CDR3 contains 12 residues. Per germline, CDR1 SEHNR and CDR2 FQNEAQ (reference sequence). Trimming shortened V by 11 bases and J by 3 bases, and 14 bases separated the two germline ends. CDR3 region: CAAGDPGYEQYF. Written as DNA, the CDR3 is TGTGCCGCCGGCGACCCGGGCTACGAGCAGTACTTC. Full variable domain (rest looked up from reference TRBV7-9 and TRBJ2-7): DTGVSQNPRHKITKRGQNVTFRCDPISEHNRLYWYRQTLGQGPEFLTYFQNEAQLEKSRLLSDRFSAERPKGSFSTLEIQRTEQGDSAMYLCAAGDPGYEQYFGPGTRLTVT.

The CDR3 is CASSLLAVTNEKLFF. The CDR3 coding sequence is TGTGCCAGCAGCTTGTTGGCAGTTACTAATGAAAAACTGTTTTTT. The chain employs TRBV5-6 and TRBJ1-4, with D unclear. V gave up 1 base and J gave up 2 bases, with 9 bases separating them. The CDR3 is 15 amino acids. Germline lookup yields CDR1 SGHDT and CDR2 YYEEEE.

The chain joins TRBV5-5 to TRBJ2-1; 8 bases line up with TRBD2. V shed 2 bases, J shed 6 bases, and the junction held 7 bases outside the gene matches. Germline CDR1 and CDR2: SGHKS and YYEKEE (reference sequence). The CDR3 runs 15 residues. CDR3 loop: CASSLAGASLNEQFF. Written as DNA, the CDR3 is TGTGCCAGCAGCTTAGCGGGGGCCTCCCTCAATGAGCAGTTCTTC. Full variable domain (missing parts from reference TRBV5-5 and TRBJ2-1): DAGVTQSPTHLIKTRGQQVTLRCSPISGHKSVSWYQQVLGQGPQFIFQYYEKEERGRGNFPDRFSARQFPNYSSELNVNALLLGDSALYLCASSLAGASLNEQFFGPGTRLTVL.

This clone has only one observation. The chain is built from TRBV30 and TRBJ1-2, with D perhaps TRBD1 (5 bases). The CDR3 has 13 amino acids. With 0 bases removed from V and 8 bases from J, the gap between germline ends came to 13 bases. Per the germline V gene, CDR1 is GTSNPN and CDR2 is SVGIG (reference sequence). The CDR3 DNA is TGTGCCTGGAGTGTACAGGAGGGGACCGGCTACACCTTC. Its translation: CAWSVQEGTGYTF.

The CDR3 spells CAWGTGLDQPQHF. The CDR3 nucleotides are TGTGCCTGGGGGACAGGCCTAGACCAGCCCCAGCATTTT. The rearrangement joins TRBV30 to TRBJ1-5, with 8 bases lining up with TRBD1. From germline, CDR1 is GTSNPN and CDR2 SVGIG (reference sequence). V dropped 5 bases and J dropped 7; count of bases not matched to a gene: 7. This CDR3 region has 13 residues.

The chain couples TRBV2 to TRBJ1-1; no clear D. Trimming cost V 7 bases and J 2 bases, with 11 bases left between them. In germline, CDR1 is SNHLY, CDR2 FYNNEI. CDR3 size: 13 residues. In DNA form, the CDR3 reads TGTGCCAGCAACCCCCGGGTCAACACTGAAGCTTTCTTT. This sequence encodes CASNPRVNTEAFF.

This sequence joins TRBV5-1 and TRBJ2-3, with D perhaps TRBD1 (5 bases). CDR1 SGHRS and CDR2 YFSETQ come from the germline V gene. V was pared by 0 bases and J by 13 bases, with 12 bases between. This CDR3 has 12 residues. CDR3 nucleotide sequence: TGCGCCAGCAGCTTGGACGTAGGGGTGAAGTATTTT. Protein sequence: CASSLDVGVKYF.

This chain joins TRBV5-1 and TRBJ2-1, with 7 bases aligning to TRBD1. J lost 4 bases, V lost 5 bases, and 3 bases had no gene match. The CDR3 is 13 amino acids. Germline V lookup: CDR1 SGHRS, CDR2 YFSETQ. The CDR3 sequence is CASRGTEYNEQFF. As DNA, the CDR3 is TGCGCCAGCAGGGGGACAGAATACAATGAGCAGTTCTTC.

This clone was recorded a few times. The rearrangement joins TRBV28 to TRBJ1-6; 7 bases agree with TRBD1. Germline assignment: CDR1 MDHEN and CDR2 SYDVKM. The V and J ends lost 8 bases and 10 bases, in that order; junction bases with no gene match: 20. The CDR3 loop spans 17 amino acids. This chain's CDR3 is CASGTDLTGYFGSPLHF. In DNA form, the CDR3 reads TGTGCCAGCGGGACCGATTTGACAGGGTACTTCGGGTCACCCCTCCACTTT.

The chain has TRBV7-2 and TRBJ1-5, with 8 bases aligning to TRBD1. The CDR3 length is 18 residues. V gave up 5 bases and J gave up 1 base; unmatched junction bases: 13. Germline V CDR1 and CDR2: SGHTA, FQGNSA. The CDR3 sequence is CASSPRGGQAVSNQPQHF. Written as DNA, the CDR3 is TGTGCCAGCAGCCCCCGAGGGGGACAGGCCGTGAGCAATCAGCCCCAGCATTTT.

The rearrangement joins TRBV27 to TRBJ2-6; 12 bases align to TRBD1. V lost 8 bases to trimming and J lost 5 bases; unmatched junction nucleotides: 22. The germline V gene has CDR1 MNHEY and CDR2 SMNVEV (reference sequence). This CDR3 spans 21 amino acids. This CDR3 is CASRHRDRGQGYHLWANVLTF. DNA of the CDR3: TGTGCCAGCCGCCATCGGGACAGGGGGCAGGGCTACCATCTCTGGGCCAACGTCCTGACTTTC.

V is TRBV6-5 and J is TRBJ2-7; 7 nucleotides agree with TRBD1. The CDR3 length is 12 residues. With 5 bases clipped from V and 5 bases from J, the junction kept 3 bases outside the gene matches. The germline CDR1 and CDR2 sequences are MNHEY and SVGAGI. CDR3 protein: CASSPTGNEQYF. The CDR3 nucleotides read TGTGCCAGCAGTCCGACAGGGAACGAGCAGTACTTC.